Shown below are 5 T cell receptor beta chains from a single sample sequenced in a study of blood T cell repertoires in COVID-19. Produced via immunoSEQ multiplex PCR; TCRdb's table is partial and in-frame only. The sample carries 250,000 to 300,000 clones, nearly 90% recorded once. Specimen: peripheral blood. The receptors come from a woman aged 25 to 39 with COVID-19, enrolled during active disease.

The rearrangement links TRBV5-4 to TRBJ2-7; tentative D call: TRBD1 (6 bases). From germline, CDR1 is SGHNT and CDR2 YYREEE (reference sequence). This CDR3 comprises 14 residues. V was clipped by 5 bases and J by 5 bases, with 17 bases between them. CDR3 in amino acids: CASSLVGGPDEQYF. DNA of the CDR3: TGTGCCAGCAGTCTGGTTGGGGGCCCCGACGAGCAGTACTTC.

The V gene is TRBV28, the J gene TRBJ1-6, with TRBD1 as a possible D gene (5 bases). The CDR3 spans 14 residues. Trimming pared 6 bases from V and 4 bases from J, leaving 10 bases between. CDR1 and CDR2 from the germline V gene are MDHEN and SYDVKM. The CDR3: CASRLPGYNSPLHF. The DNA for the CDR3 is TGTGCCAGCAGATTACCAGGGTATAATTCACCCCTCCACTTT.

This chain connects TRBV6-5 to TRBJ1-1, with D perhaps matching TRBD1 (5 bases). V shed 7 bases and J shed 9 bases, with 12 bases lying between them. This CDR3 is 11 amino acids long. In germline, CDR1 is MNHEY, CDR2 SVGAGI. The CDR3 loop is CASTDSFKAFF. CDR3 DNA sequence: TGTGCCAGCACCGACAGCTTCAAAGCTTTCTTT.

With regard to this clone: One end of the junction does not line up with germline, which may come from a read error. This sequence joins TRBV4-1 and TRBJ2-1; D unresolved. Germline V gives CDR1 MGHRA, CDR2 YSYEKL. The CDR3 spans 16 residues. The CDR3 loop is CASSPREMMLNEVRIF. The CDR3, as DNA: TGCGCCAGCAGTCCCAGAGAAATGATGCTTAATGAGGTGCGGATCTTC.

The chain couples TRBV6-6 to TRBJ2-2; D is unclear. V lost 3 bases, J lost 8 bases, and 7 bases lay in between. CDR1 is MNHNY and CDR2 is SVGAGI in the germline V gene (reference sequence). The CDR3 has 12 amino acids. The CDR3 DNA reads as TGTGCCAGCAGTTATCCCGGTGGGGAGCTGTTTTTT. Translation: CASSYPGGELFF.